Listed below are T cell receptor beta chains from one sample, sequenced in a study of cytomegalovirus exposure and HLA in healthy donors. Profiled with immunoSEQ multiplex PCR; TCRdb holds only in-frame clones, not every one. The sample contains some 110,000 clones, 71% of which appear only once. Sequenced material: PBMCs. The receptors were gathered from a female donor in good health and CMV-seronegative. Each CDR3 is given with its conserved first and last residue. The D gene is left open where the match is weak.

V,J,D,CDR3
TRBV28,TRBJ2-3,TRBD2,CASSPPGLAGGPSTDTQYF
TRBV30,TRBJ2-7,NA,CAFGGFSYEQYF
TRBV4-1,TRBJ1-2,TRBD1,CASSQVPGQGIYGYTF
TRBV9,TRBJ1-2,NA,CASSVEVSHSYGYTF
TRBV6-5,TRBJ2-1,NA,CASSYSPGIYNEQFF
TRBV29-1,TRBJ2-2,NA,CSVHRGRRDTGELFF
TRBV7-9,TRBJ2-5,TRBD2,CASSGGTREGTQYF
TRBV2,TRBJ2-5,NA,CASSALAWPQETQYF
TRBV29-1,TRBJ1-2,NA,CSVESGYGYTF
TRBV14,TRBJ1-1,NA,CASTQRVGGNTEAFF
TRBV7-3,TRBJ2-1,NA,CASSLQDNEQFF
TRBV6-5,TRBJ1-6,NA,CASRWQTYNSPLHF
TRBV28,TRBJ2-3,NA,CASSLGVRSGATDTQYF
TRBV11-3,TRBJ1-1,NA,CASSFRTATNTEAFF
TRBV11-2,TRBJ2-2,TRBD2,CASSRNRITSGRASGELFF
TRBV28,TRBJ2-2,TRBD1,CASNPDRETGELFF
TRBV5-4,TRBJ2-7,TRBD2,CASSPGLAETYEQYF
TRBV11-2,TRBJ2-3,TRBD2,CASSFSGRAADTQYF
TRBV7-9,TRBJ2-1,TRBD1,CASSGRQGAPIDEQFF
TRBV6-5,NA,TRBD2,CASSYAGLASYEQYF
TRBV30,TRBJ2-7,NA,CAGVGGTPTYEQYF
TRBV28,TRBJ2-2,TRBD2,CATRGEAGELFF
TRBV15,TRBJ2-7,TRBD2,CATSRDPLASGSRNEQYF
TRBV15,TRBJ2-5,TRBD2,CATSGRLAEETQYF
TRBV28,TRBJ1-4,NA,CAGGGYGEKLFF
TRBV6-1,TRBJ1-4,NA,CASSEGEGTNEKLFF
TRBV28,TRBJ1-1,NA,CASSYAAGKYRDTEAFF
TRBV10-3,TRBJ2-1,TRBD2,CAISESGTSGGGNEQFF
TRBV7-9,TRBJ2-7,NA,CASSFQAYEQYF
TRBV27,TRBJ2-7,NA,CASSFSLRRGLYEQYF
TRBV29-1,TRBJ2-1,TRBD2,CSGTLAGTYNEQFF